This T cell receptor (beta chain) was captured by sequencing in a study of Graves' ophthalmopathy and Graves' hyperthyroidism. General study findings and limits: A majority of expanded thyroid clonotypes exceeding 0.001 frequency were likewise present in blood. Ophthalmopathy progression predictions by the model showed approximately 79% specificity and 70.59% sensitivity.

Concerning this clonotype: The antigen is not known.

Germline lookup yields CDR1 SNHLY and CDR2 FYNNEI. V lost 5 bases, J lost 0 bases, and 8 bases stayed unmatched. The CDR3 has 16 residues. It was from 10 ml of fresh peripheral blood that the PBMCs came. Transcripts of RNA were the source for amplifying TCR beta CDR3 regions. HTBI-primed RT-PCR formed the first round, and a multiplex PCR formed the second. MiXCR was run by TCRdb on the multiplex PCR reads, yielding one entry per CDR3 protein. The table lists about 740,000 distinct CDR3 sequences, roughly 40% of them singletons. Sequencing input: peripheral blood. The sequence derives from an adult man with Graves' ophthalmopathy. V and J are TRBV2 and TRBJ2-7, with 9 bases matching TRBD2. In DNA form, the CDR3 reads TGTGCCAGCAGTCCGGACCATAGCGGGAGCTCCTACGAGCAGTACTTC. Protein sequence: CASSPDHSGSSYEQYF.